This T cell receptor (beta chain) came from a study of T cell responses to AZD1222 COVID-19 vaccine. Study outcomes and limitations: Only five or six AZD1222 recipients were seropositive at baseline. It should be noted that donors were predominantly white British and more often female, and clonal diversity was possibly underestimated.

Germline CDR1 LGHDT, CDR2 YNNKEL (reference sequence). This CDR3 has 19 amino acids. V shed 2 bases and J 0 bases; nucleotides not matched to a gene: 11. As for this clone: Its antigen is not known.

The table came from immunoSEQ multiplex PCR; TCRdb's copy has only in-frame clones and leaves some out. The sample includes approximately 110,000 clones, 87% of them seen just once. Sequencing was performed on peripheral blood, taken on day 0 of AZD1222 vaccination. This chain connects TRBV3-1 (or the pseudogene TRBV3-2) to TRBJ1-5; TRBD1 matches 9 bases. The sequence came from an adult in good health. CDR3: CASSQSGTGSPISNQPQHF. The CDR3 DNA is TGTGCCAGCAGCCAATCCGGGACAGGGAGCCCGATTAGCAATCAGCCCCAGCATTTT.